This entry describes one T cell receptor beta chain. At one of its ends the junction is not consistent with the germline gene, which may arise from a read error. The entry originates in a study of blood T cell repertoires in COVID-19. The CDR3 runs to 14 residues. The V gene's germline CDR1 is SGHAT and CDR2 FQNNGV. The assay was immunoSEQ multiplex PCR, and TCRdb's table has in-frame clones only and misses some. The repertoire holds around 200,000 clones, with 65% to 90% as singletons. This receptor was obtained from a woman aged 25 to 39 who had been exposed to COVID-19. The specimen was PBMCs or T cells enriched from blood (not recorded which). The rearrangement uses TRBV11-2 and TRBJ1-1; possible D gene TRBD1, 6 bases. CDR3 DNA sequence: TGTGCCAGCAGTTTAGTTGACAGGTCATCCACAGCTTTCTTT. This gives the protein CASSLVDRSSTAFF.